Listed here are 27 T cell receptor beta chains from one sample, sequenced in a study of cytomegalovirus exposure and HLA in healthy donors. The PCR employed 60 Vbeta primers together with 13 Jbeta primers. TCRdb's table, derived via immunoSEQ multiplex PCR, lists solely in-frame clones and lacks some. The table includes roughly 190,000 clones, roughly 74% detected once. Sequencing input: PBMCs. These receptors all come from a woman aged 30 to 39 in good health and CMV-seropositive.

The chain employs TRBV6-1 and TRBJ2-3; TRBD1 aligns across 7 bases. The CDR3 contains 15 residues. The germline V gene has CDR1 MNHNS and CDR2 SASEGT. Trimming took 6 bases from V and 11 from J; bases not matched to a gene: 17. CDR3: CASRSGGQAWWGQYF. CDR3 DNA: TGTGCCAGCAGGTCCGGTGGACAGGCGTGGTGGGGGCAGTATTTT.

The V call is TRBV7-3, the J call TRBJ2-1; tentative D call: TRBD2 (7 bases). V lost 5 bases, J lost 10 bases, and 18 bases lay in between. This CDR3 contains 14 residues. The germline V gene has CDR1 SGHTA and CDR2 FQGTGA. The chain's CDR3 is CASSNRRGAGEQFF. CDR3 nucleotide sequence: TGTGCCAGCAGCAATCGCAGGGGAGCGGGGGAGCAGTTCTTC. Full variable domain (remainder filled in from reference TRBV7-3 and TRBJ2-1): GAGVSQTPSNKVTEKGKYVELRCDPISGHTALYWYRQSLGQGPEFLIYFQGTGAADDSGLPNDRFFAVRPEGSVSTLKIQRTERGDSAVYLCASSNRRGAGEQFFGPGTRLTVL.

Only a few counts were recorded for this clone. The sample contains more than one DNA sequence encoding this CDR3. The V gene is TRBV28, the J gene TRBJ2-7; TRBD2 agrees at 11 bases. The length of the CDR3 is 14 residues. V shed 2 bases, J shed 3 bases, and the junction held 0 bases outside the gene matches. The germline gives CDR1 MDHEN, CDR2 SYDVKM. Here the CDR3 DNA reads TGTGCCAGCAGTTTACTAGCGGGGGGCTACGAGCAGTACTTC. Translated, it gives CASSLLAGGYEQYF.

The table lists this clone with a few counts. The J gene is TRBJ2-3, the V gene TRBV28; D is undetermined. The V end was cut by 4 bases, the J end by 4 bases, with 18 bases between. The CDR3 loop spans 16 amino acids. Germline assignment: CDR1 MDHEN and CDR2 SYDVKM. CDR3 residues: CASSSAPPQAADTQYF. In DNA, the CDR3 is TGTGCCAGCAGTTCAGCCCCCCCCCAGGCCGCAGATACGCAGTATTTT.

V gene TRBV6-6 combines with J gene TRBJ2-5; 10 bases line up with TRBD1. CDR3 length equals 15 residues. CDR1 and CDR2 (germline): MNHNY, SVGAGI (reference sequence). V lost 4 bases and J lost 4; bases outside the gene matches: 6. The CDR3 region is CASSWGTGDGETQYF. The CDR3 bases are TGTGCCAGCAGTTGGGGGACAGGGGACGGAGAGACCCAGTACTTC.

The rearrangement uses TRBV11-2 and TRBJ2-7, with D perhaps matching TRBD2 (5 bases). Per the germline V gene, CDR1 is SGHAT and CDR2 is FQNNGV. V lost 4 bases, J lost 6 bases, and 7 bases lay in between. The CDR3 is 11 amino acids. The CDR3 DNA reads as TGTGCCAGCAGCTCTACTAGCGAGCAGTACTTC. It codes for CASSSTSEQYF.

The chain uses TRBV12-5 and TRBJ2-1; 9 nucleotides match TRBD2. Per the germline V gene, CDR1 is LGHNT and CDR2 is FRNRAP. V gave up 6 bases and J gave up 9 bases; unmatched junction bases: 12. The CDR3 loop spans 15 amino acids. CDR3 bases: TGTGCTAGTGGACTTGCGGGGGGGGGCTGGAGTGAGCAGTTCTTC. Translated: CASGLAGGGWSEQFF.

The V gene is TRBV11-2, the J gene TRBJ2-1; D unresolved. CDR3 length equals 10 residues. V lost 5 bases, J lost 7 bases, and 3 bases lay in between. Germline assignment: CDR1 SGHAT and CDR2 FQNNGV. This CDR3 is CASSINEQFF. CDR3 DNA: TGTGCCAGCAGCATAAATGAGCAGTTCTTC.

This chain links TRBV5-6 with TRBJ2-1, with a tentative D call TRBD2 (6 bases). The CDR3 is 16 amino acids. The germline V gene has CDR1 SGHDT and CDR2 YYEEEE. Trimming shortened V by 0 bases and J by 3 bases, and 13 bases separated the two germline ends. The CDR3 is CASSLVAGSFYNEQFF. Written as DNA, the CDR3 is TGTGCCAGCAGCTTGGTGGCGGGGTCTTTCTACAATGAGCAGTTCTTC.

V gene TRBV7-8 combines with J gene TRBJ1-1; the match to TRBD1 covers 8 bases. V lost 5 bases and J lost 7; bases outside the gene matches: 3. There are 12 residues in the CDR3. Germline CDR1 is SGHVS and CDR2 is FQNEAQ. The CDR3 nucleotides read TGTGCCAGCAGCACGGGGACAGGTGAAGCTTTCTTT. The encoded protein is CASSTGTGEAFF.

This clone occurred once. The chain carries TRBV7-3 and TRBJ2-1; TRBD1 might be the D (6 bases). The CDR3 loop spans 15 amino acids. Germline lookup yields CDR1 SGHTA and CDR2 FQGTGA. V lost 3 bases and J lost 6, with 15 bases in between. The chain's CDR3 is CASSLGYDRRNEQFF. The CDR3 DNA is TGTGCCAGCAGCTTGGGCTATGACAGGCGCAATGAGCAGTTCTTC.

About this clone: A read error may account for a junction end that differs from germline. CDR3 sequence: CASSEWGGSDNSPLHF. For the CDR3, the DNA is TGTGCCAGCAGTGAATGGGGAGGCTCCGATAATTCACCCCTCCACTTT. The J gene is TRBJ1-6, the V gene TRBV6-1, with D uncertain. The CDR3 runs to 16 residues. Germline loops: CDR1 MNHNS, CDR2 SASEGT.

This chain's CDR3 is CASSPATAAFRGYTF. The CDR3 DNA sequence: TGTGCCAGCAGCCCCGCGACTGCGGCTTTTCGGGGCTACACCTTC. The rearrangement links TRBV27 to TRBJ1-2; D gene unclear. The CDR3 has 15 amino acids. Trimming removed 6 bases at V and 8 bases at J, with 22 bases between. Germline V gene lookup returns CDR1 MNHEY and CDR2 SMNVEV (reference sequence).

J is TRBJ1-2 and V is TRBV19; perhaps TRBD1 as D (5 bases). Germline CDR1 reads LNHDA; CDR2 reads SQIVND (reference sequence). Trimming removed 5 bases from V and 4 bases from J, with 17 bases in between. This CDR3 is 15 amino acids long. In nucleotides, the CDR3 is TGTGCCAGTAGTGAGGACATAAGCAATGCCTATGGCTACACCTTC. This encodes CASSEDISNAYGYTF.

The table lists this clone with a count of one. This chain connects TRBV30 to TRBJ2-7; TRBD1 might be the D (6 bases). CDR1 and CDR2 from the germline V gene are GTSNPN and SVGIG (reference sequence). Trimming cost V 2 bases and J 6 bases, with 14 bases left between them. The CDR3 contains 13 residues. CDR3 sequence: CAWSQGLGFEQYF. The CDR3 coding sequence is TGTGCCTGGAGTCAGGGGCTAGGTTTCGAGCAGTACTTC.

The chain joins TRBV11-1 to TRBJ2-7; 10 bases line up with TRBD2. This CDR3 is 18 amino acids long. Germline values: CDR1 SGHAT, CDR2 FQDESV (reference sequence). Germline trimming cut 5 bases from V and 3 bases from J; bases unmatched to any gene: 16. The CDR3 reads CASSHENLAGARYYEQYF. As DNA, the CDR3 is TGTGCCAGCAGCCACGAAAACCTAGCGGGAGCGCGATACTACGAGCAGTACTTC.

The rearrangement joins TRBV7-9 to TRBJ2-7, with a weak D call TRBD2 (6 bases). Trimming pared 1 base from V and 3 bases from J, leaving 22 bases between. CDR3 size: 18 residues. CDR1 is SEHNR, CDR2 FQNEAQ, per germline (reference sequence). The CDR3 DNA reads as TGTGCCAGCAGCTTAGGACTTGGGGGAGGAAGGCGGCTCTACGAGCAGTACTTC. Protein: CASSLGLGGGRRLYEQYF.

The chain is built from TRBV6-1 and TRBJ1-4; 8 nucleotides match TRBD1. This CDR3 spans 14 amino acids. J was trimmed by 5 bases and V by 5 bases; bases with no gene match: 4. Germline V gene lookup returns CDR1 MNHNS and CDR2 SASEGT. The CDR3, as DNA: TGTGCCAGCAGTCCGGACAGGGCCAATGAAAAACTGTTTTTT. Translation gives CASSPDRANEKLFF.

For this clone: Different DNA sequences within this sample yield the same CDR3. V and J are TRBV30 and TRBJ2-7; tentative D call: TRBD1 (6 bases). The V and J ends lost 5 bases and 3 bases respectively, with 8 bases between them. Germline V gene sequence: CDR1 GTSNPN, CDR2 SVGIG (reference sequence). The CDR3 runs to 11 residues. CDR3 region: CAWSGDYEQYF. DNA of the CDR3: TGTGCCTGGTCAGGGGACTACGAGCAGTACTTC.

This chain connects TRBV30 to TRBJ1-3; D is unresolved. Germline V gene lookup returns CDR1 GTSNPN and CDR2 SVGIG (reference sequence). V was pared by 8 bases and J by 7 bases, with 12 bases between. This CDR3 has 11 residues. The CDR3 loop reads CAGWGGNTIYF. CDR3 nucleotide sequence: TGTGCCGGATGGGGAGGCAACACCATATATTTT.

The gene calls are TRBV9 and TRBJ2-3, with D unclear. The germline V gene has CDR1 SGDLS and CDR2 YYNGEE. V was pared by 0 bases and J by 6 bases, with 8 bases between. CDR3 length: 13 amino acids. Written as DNA, the CDR3 is TGTGCCAGCAGCGTAGCTCCTGCGGATACGCAGTATTTT. Its protein is CASSVAPADTQYF.

The chain joins TRBV7-2 to TRBJ2-1, with 9 bases that match TRBD1. The germline V gene has CDR1 SGHTA and CDR2 FQGNSA. The CDR3 contains 18 residues. Trimming took 5 bases from V and 7 from J; bases not matched to a gene: 18. This chain's CDR3 is CASSLELPGQGFWNEQFF. The DNA for the CDR3 is TGTGCCAGCAGCCTCGAATTACCGGGACAGGGATTTTGGAATGAGCAGTTCTTC.

This chain uses TRBV6-6 with TRBJ1-5, with D possibly being TRBD1 (5 bases). Trimming shortened V by 2 bases and J by 11 bases, and 16 bases separated the two germline ends. The CDR3 is made up of 14 amino acids. CDR1 and CDR2 (germline): MNHNY, SVGAGI (reference sequence). CDR3 DNA sequence: TGTGCCAGCAGTTACGGGTTTCTGAGGGACTCCCAGCATTTT. Protein sequence: CASSYGFLRDSQHF.

J is TRBJ2-3 and V is TRBV6-6; D not resolved. This CDR3 contains 14 residues. The germline CDR1 and CDR2 sequences are MNHNY and SVGAGI (reference sequence). The germline V and J ends were trimmed by 6 bases and 2 bases, with 12 bases remaining between them. The CDR3, as DNA: TGTGCCAGCAGCCAATCATACAACACAGATACGCAGTATTTT. Protein sequence: CASSQSYNTDTQYF.

The chain is built from TRBV5-1 and TRBJ1-2; no clear D. The CDR3 loop spans 15 amino acids. Trimming took off 3 bases at V and 4 bases at J, with 16 bases between the two ends. The germline V gene encodes CDR1 SGHRS and CDR2 YFSETQ. CDR3 sequence: CASSSPTEGGYGYTF. The DNA for the CDR3 is TGCGCCAGCAGCTCCCCCACGGAGGGTGGCTATGGCTACACCTTC. Using reference TRBV5-1 and TRBJ1-2 for the parts outside the CDR3, the full variable domain is KAGVTQTPRYLIKTRGQQVTLSCSPISGHRSVSWYQQTPGQGLQFLFEYFSETQRNKGNFPGRFSGRQFSNSRSEMNVSTLELGDSALYLCASSSPTEGGYGYTFGSGTRLTVV.

This clone was counted only a few times. The CDR3 DNA sequence: TGTGCCAGCAGTTCAACCCAGGACTACGAGCAGTACTTC. It codes for CASSSTQDYEQYF. The V and J genes are TRBV28 and TRBJ2-7; the D is unclear. Germline V CDR1 and CDR2: MDHEN, SYDVKM. V was pared by 4 bases and J by 3 bases, with 10 bases between. There are 13 residues in the CDR3.

This sequence joins TRBV4-2 and TRBJ2-5; 12 bases map to TRBD2. The V gene end was trimmed by 0 bases and the J gene end by 5 bases; junction bases not matched to a gene: 7. Looked up from germline, CDR1 is LGHNA and CDR2 is YNFKEQ. The CDR3 length is 17 residues. CDR3 sequence reads: CASSQEASGRVGETQYF. The CDR3, as DNA: TGTGCCAGCAGCCAAGAAGCTAGCGGGAGGGTGGGTGAGACCCAGTACTTC.